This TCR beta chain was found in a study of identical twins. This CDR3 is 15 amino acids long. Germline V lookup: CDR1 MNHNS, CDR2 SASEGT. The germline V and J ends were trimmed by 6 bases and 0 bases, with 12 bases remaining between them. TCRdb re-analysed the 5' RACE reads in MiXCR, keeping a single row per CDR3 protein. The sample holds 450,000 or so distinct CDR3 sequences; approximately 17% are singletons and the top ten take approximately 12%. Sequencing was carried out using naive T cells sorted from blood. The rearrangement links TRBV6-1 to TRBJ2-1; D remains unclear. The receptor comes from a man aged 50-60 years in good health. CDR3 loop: CASSNNPSSYNEQFF. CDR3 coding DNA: TGTGCCAGCAGCAACAATCCTAGCTCCTACAATGAGCAGTTCTTC.